Presented here are 30 T cell receptor beta chains from one specimen sequenced in a study of cytomegalovirus exposure and HLA in healthy donors. Amplification used 60 Vbeta primers and 13 Jbeta primers. Using immunoSEQ multiplex PCR, the repertoire was profiled, and TCRdb retains in-frame clones only, with some absent. The sample consists of around 150,000 clones, about three fifths of them appearing once. The sequencing sample was made of PBMCs. The receptor set was obtained from a woman in her sixties or seventies in good health and CMV-seropositive.

The J gene is TRBJ1-5, the V gene TRBV9, with 9 bases lining up with TRBD1. The CDR3 spans 14 residues. After removal of 9 bases from V and 7 bases from J, the junction contained 11 bases not matched to a gene. The V gene's germline CDR1 is SGDLS and CDR2 YYNGEE. The chain's CDR3 is CATEPGQGLQPQHF. The CDR3 coding sequence is TGTGCCACCGAACCGGGACAGGGATTACAGCCCCAGCATTTT. The whole variable domain, remainder taken from reference TRBV9 and TRBJ1-5, is DSGVTQTPKHLITATGQRVTLRCSPRSGDLSVYWYQQSLDQGLQFLIQYYNGEERAKGNILERFSAQQFPDLHSELNLSSLELGDSALYFCATEPGQGLQPQHFGDGTRLSIL.

The rearrangement joins TRBV9 to TRBJ2-7; D perhaps matches TRBD2 (6 bases). V lost 4 bases and J lost 4, with 12 bases in between. Germline V gene data show CDR1 as SGDLS and CDR2 as YYNGEE. The CDR3 length is 13 residues. The CDR3, as DNA: TGTGCCAGCAGCCAGGAGGAGGGGTACGAGCAGTACTTC. It codes for CASSQEEGYEQYF.

This clone is a singleton in its sample. The J gene is TRBJ1-3, the V gene TRBV19; 11 positions agree with TRBD1. Germline V CDR1 and CDR2: LNHDA, SQIVND (reference sequence). CDR3 length equals 14 residues. With V trimmed by 6 bases and J by 5 bases, 3 bases remained unmatched. CDR3 bases: TGTGCCAGTAGCCGGACAGGGGGCAGAAACACCATATATTTT. As protein: CASSRTGGRNTIYF. The full variable domain, its missing parts supplied by reference TRBV19 and TRBJ1-3, is DGGITQSPKYLFRKEGQNVTLSCEQNLNHDAMYWYRQDPGQGLRLIYYSQIVNDFQKGDIAEGYSVSREKKESFPLTVTSAQKNPTAFYLCASSRTGGRNTIYFGEGSWLTVV.

This rearrangement joins TRBV2 to TRBJ1-1; D is perhaps TRBD1 (5 bases). CDR3 length equals 15 residues. The V gene's germline CDR1 is SNHLY and CDR2 FYNNEI. V lost 1 base and J lost 8, with 17 bases in between. The CDR3 sequence: CASSEDRGHAEEAFF. The CDR3 DNA reads as TGTGCCAGCAGTGAAGACCGCGGACACGCGGAAGAAGCTTTCTTT.

The chain joins TRBV6-4 to TRBJ2-3, with a tentative D call TRBD2 (6 bases). The CDR3 loop spans 15 amino acids. Per germline, CDR1 MRHNA and CDR2 SNTAGT. The germline V and J ends were trimmed by 0 bases and 6 bases, with 13 bases remaining between them. CDR3 residues: CASSDSSGGGDTQYF. The CDR3 coding sequence is TGTGCCAGCAGTGACTCGTCTGGGGGAGGTGATACGCAGTATTTT.

This clone was counted only a few times. This CDR3 is also generated by other DNA sequences in the sample. The chain carries TRBV5-1 and TRBJ2-7; perhaps TRBD1 as D (6 bases). V was clipped by 1 base and J by 2 bases, with 7 bases between them. The germline CDR1 and CDR2 sequences are SGHRS and YFSETQ. The CDR3 is 13 amino acids. The CDR3 bases are TGCGCCAGCAGCTTGACAGGGACCTACGAGCAGTACTTC. Its protein is CASSLTGTYEQYF.

The J gene is TRBJ2-3, the V gene TRBV7-9; weak D call: TRBD2 (6 bases). The CDR3 extends over 13 amino acids. The ends were cut back, 8 bases at V and 2 bases at J, with 11 bases in the middle. Germline CDR1 and CDR2: SEHNR and FQNEAQ (reference sequence). CDR3 sequence: CASETSPTDTQYF. The CDR3 nucleotides are TGTGCCAGCGAGACTAGTCCCACAGATACGCAGTATTTT. The full variable domain, in which reference TRBV7-9 and TRBJ2-3 provide the parts outside the CDR3, is DTGVSQNPRHKITKRGQNVTFRCDPISEHNRLYWYRQTLGQGPEFLTYFQNEAQLEKSRLLSDRFSAERPKGSFSTLEIQRTEQGDSAMYLCASETSPTDTQYFGPGTRLTVL.

The chain recombines TRBV19 with TRBJ2-5; D gene unclear. This CDR3 is built from 13 residues. Deletions cut 6 bases from V and 0 bases from J, with 8 bases between. Germline V gene sequence: CDR1 LNHDA, CDR2 SQIVND (reference sequence). The CDR3 DNA follows: TGTGCCAGTAGGCATCAGTACCAAGAGACCCAGTACTTC. Amino acid sequence: CASRHQYQETQYF.

The chain recombines TRBV10-3 with TRBJ2-5; D unclear. The J call may be in error: the DNA end matches TRBJ2-7 better. This CDR3 is built from 12 residues. Germline CDR1 is ENHRY and CDR2 is SYGVKD. Here the CDR3 reads CAISERFYEQYF. CDR3 DNA: TGTGCCATCAGTGAAAGATTTTACGAGCAGTACTTC.

This clone came up a few times. The rearrangement joins TRBV6-1 to TRBJ2-5; TRBD1 matches at 9 bases. The J call may be incorrect, as the DNA end agrees better with TRBJ2-7. Germline V lookup: CDR1 MNHNS, CDR2 SASEGT. The CDR3 spans 15 residues. The CDR3 reads CASSVRGQGPYEQYF. The DNA of the CDR3 is TGTGCCAGCAGTGTTAGGGGACAGGGCCCCTACGAGCAGTACTTC.

V is TRBV7-3 and J is TRBJ1-3, with D tentatively TRBD1 (6 bases). Trimming took 0 bases from V and 2 from J, leaving 14 bases between them. Germline CDR1 SGHTA, CDR2 FQGTGA. This CDR3 has 17 amino acids. This CDR3 is CASSLTSAGATGNTIYF. In nucleotides, the CDR3 is TGTGCCAGCAGCTTAACGTCGGCGGGGGCGACTGGAAACACCATATATTTT.

The chain employs TRBV28 and TRBJ1-5; tentative D call: TRBD1 (6 bases). The germline V and J ends were trimmed by 7 bases and 2 bases, with 15 bases remaining between them. Germline-derived CDR1 and CDR2 are MDHEN and SYDVKM. The CDR3 extends over 15 amino acids. The CDR3 DNA reads as TGTGCCAGCACCGGGTCGGGGGGGCGCAATCAGCCCCAGCATTTT. It yields the protein CASTGSGGRNQPQHF.

This chain uses TRBV7-9 with TRBJ2-7, with D possibly matching TRBD2 (6 bases). Trimming took off 1 base at V and 1 base at J, with 11 bases between the two ends. Germline values: CDR1 SEHNR, CDR2 FQNEAQ (reference sequence). This CDR3 comprises 15 residues. CDR3 DNA sequence: TGTGCCAGCAGCTTAGTAGGCGCGGGGTCCTACGAGCAGTACTTC. Its translation is CASSLVGAGSYEQYF.

The chain combines TRBV9 with TRBJ2-1; 10 positions agree with TRBD2. The CDR3 length is 16 residues. J gave up 10 bases and V 0 bases, and 10 bases lay outside the gene matches. The germline gives CDR1 SGDLS, CDR2 YYNGEE. The chain's CDR3 is CASSVVVAGGFNEQFF. The CDR3 bases are TGTGCCAGCAGCGTAGTGGTAGCGGGAGGTTTTAACGAGCAGTTCTTC. Full variable domain (outside the CDR3, taken from reference TRBV9 and TRBJ2-1): DSGVTQTPKHLITATGQRVTLRCSPRSGDLSVYWYQQSLDQGLQFLIQYYNGEERAKGNILERFSAQQFPDLHSELNLSSLELGDSALYFCASSVVVAGGFNEQFFGPGTRLTVL.

This clone was counted only a few times. This chain joins TRBV4-2 and TRBJ2-5, with a weak D call TRBD2 (7 bases). Germline lookup yields CDR1 LGHNA and CDR2 YNFKEQ. Deletions cut 1 base from V and 1 base from J, with 10 bases between. The CDR3 runs 15 residues. This chain's CDR3 is CASSQVGGAQETQYF. The CDR3 DNA sequence: TGTGCCAGCAGCCAAGTGGGGGGGGCCCAAGAGACCCAGTACTTC.

This chain joins TRBV5-6 and TRBJ2-3, with 8 bases lining up with TRBD2. The CDR3 is 14 residues long. Germline V CDR1 and CDR2: SGHDT, YYEEEE. J gave up 3 bases and V 2 bases, and 2 bases lay outside the gene matches. The CDR3 sequence is CASSLGGRTDTQYF. CDR3 DNA: TGTGCCAGCAGCTTAGGCGGGAGGACAGATACGCAGTATTTT.

The rearrangement links TRBV28 to TRBJ2-1, with D possibly being TRBD1 (5 bases). There are 12 residues in the CDR3. Germline V gives CDR1 MDHEN, CDR2 SYDVKM. V lost 4 bases and J lost 7, with 8 bases in between. CDR3 loop: CASSSQGNEQFF. DNA of the CDR3: TGTGCCAGCAGTTCGCAGGGTAATGAGCAGTTCTTC.

This sequence joins TRBV7-3 and TRBJ2-7; no reliable D call. Trimming cost V 3 bases and J 3 bases, with 9 bases left between them. There are 13 residues in the CDR3. Germline CDR1 is SGHTA and CDR2 is FQGTGA. Here the CDR3 DNA reads TGTGCCAGCAGCTTTTTGGCAGTCTACGAGCAGTACTTC. Translated: CASSFLAVYEQYF.

The chain uses TRBV7-2 and TRBJ2-1, with D uncertain. The CDR3 length is 15 residues. The germline V gene has CDR1 SGHTA and CDR2 FQGNSA. V was clipped by 5 bases and J by 2 bases, with 13 bases between them. CDR3: CASSPLSSAYNEQFF. CDR3 coding DNA: TGTGCCAGCAGCCCGCTGTCGAGCGCCTACAATGAGCAGTTCTTC.

This clone was detected a few times. The gene calls are TRBV27 and TRBJ2-7; D gene unclear. The germline V gene encodes CDR1 MNHEY and CDR2 SMNVEV (reference sequence). This CDR3 is 15 amino acids long. The V end was cut by 3 bases, the J end by 2 bases, with 14 bases between. CDR3 protein: CASSLEAGVAYEQYF. CDR3 DNA: TGTGCCAGCAGTTTGGAAGCAGGCGTCGCCTACGAGCAGTACTTC.

This clone occurred a few times. J is TRBJ2-4 and V is TRBV28; TRBD2 matches 10 bases. CDR1 MDHEN and CDR2 SYDVKM come from the germline V gene. This CDR3 contains 16 residues. After removal of 4 bases from V and 0 bases from J, the junction contained 3 bases not matched to a gene. CDR3 coding DNA: TGTGCCAGCAGTTCTGGACTAGCGGTAGCCAAAAACATTCAGTACTTC. This gives the protein CASSSGLAVAKNIQYF.

This chain's CDR3 is CASTEPGQGVYEQYF. The CDR3 DNA reads as TGTGCCAGTACAGAGCCGGGACAGGGGGTGTACGAGCAGTACTTC. V usage is TRBV30 and J usage is TRBJ2-7, with 11 bases matching TRBD1. The V gene end was trimmed by 8 bases and the J gene end by 4 bases; junction bases not matched to a gene: 13. This CDR3 has 15 amino acids. The germline gives CDR1 GTSNPN, CDR2 SVGIG (reference sequence).

This clone occurred a few times. This chain uses TRBV27 with TRBJ2-1; tentatively, D is TRBD2 (5 bases). The germline V gene has CDR1 MNHEY and CDR2 SMNVEV (reference sequence). V lost 1 base to trimming and J lost 0 bases, with 7 bases between them. The CDR3 extends over 15 amino acids. CDR3 protein: CASSLLGSSYNEQFF. CDR3 coding DNA: TGTGCCAGCAGTTTATTGGGGAGCTCCTACAATGAGCAGTTCTTC.

The chain recombines TRBV27 with TRBJ1-1; unclear D gene. Germline CDR1 MNHEY, CDR2 SMNVEV (reference sequence). The CDR3 spans 14 residues. V was trimmed by 0 bases and J by 7 bases, leaving 12 bases between them. CDR3 nucleotide sequence: TGTGCCAGCAGTTTATCGATTGAAACTTTTGAAGCTTTCTTT. Its translation is CASSLSIETFEAFF.

The chain is built from TRBV28 and TRBJ2-6, with D perhaps matching TRBD1 (5 bases). The CDR3 sequence is 21 residues long. V lost 5 bases to trimming and J lost 4 bases, with 30 bases between them. From germline, CDR1 is MDHEN and CDR2 SYDVKM. In DNA, the CDR3 is TGTGCCAGCAGTCCTACCAGAATATACATGACAGCTATCACGGGGGCCAACGTCCTGACTTTC. Protein: CASSPTRIYMTAITGANVLTF. Using reference TRBV28 and TRBJ2-6 for the parts outside the CDR3, the full variable domain is DVKVTQSSRYLVKRTGEKVFLECVQDMDHENMFWYRQDPGLGLRLIYFSYDVKMKEKGDIPEGYSVSREKKERFSLILESASTNQTSMYLCASSPTRIYMTAITGANVLTFGAGSRLTVL.

V is TRBV11-2 and J is TRBJ2-5; 7 nucleotides agree with TRBD1. CDR1 is SGHAT and CDR2 is FQNNGV in the germline V gene. V was pared by 3 bases and J by 3 bases, with 7 bases of the junction left unmatched. This CDR3 region has 15 residues. The CDR3 region has the DNA TGTGCCAGCAGCTTTGGCCCAACAGGGGAAGAGACCCAGTACTTC. Translated, it gives CASSFGPTGEETQYF. Supplemented by reference TRBV11-2 and TRBJ2-5, the full variable domain reads EAGVAQSPRYKIIEKRQSVAFWCNPISGHATLYWYQQILGQGPKLLIQFQNNGVVDDSQLPKDRFSAERLKGVDSTLKIQPAKLEDSAVYLCASSFGPTGEETQYFGPGTRLLVL.

The chain carries TRBV30 and TRBJ1-5; D gene unclear. The CDR3 covers 13 residues. Trimming pared 2 bases from V and 4 bases from J, leaving 9 bases between. The germline CDR1 and CDR2 sequences are GTSNPN and SVGIG (reference sequence). The CDR3 sequence is CAWSTSSNQPQHF. The CDR3 coding sequence is TGTGCCTGGAGTACATCATCAAATCAGCCCCAGCATTTT. Variable domain in full (rest from reference TRBV30 and TRBJ1-5): SQTIHQWPATLVQPVGSPLSLECTVEGTSNPNLYWYRQAAGRGLQLLFYSVGIGQISSEVPQNLSASRPQDRQFILSSKKLLLSDSGFYLCAWSTSSNQPQHFGDGTRLSIL.

The V and J genes are TRBV5-6 and TRBJ1-3; D remains unclear. V lost 5 bases, J lost 0 bases, and 6 bases lay in between. In germline, CDR1 is SGHDT, CDR2 YYEEEE. The CDR3 loop spans 13 amino acids. The CDR3 protein is CASSGSSGNTIYF. The CDR3 DNA is TGTGCCAGCAGTGGTAGCTCTGGAAACACCATATATTTT.

In DNA, the CDR3 is TGTGCCAGCAGCCGGGGACAGGAGGGCGAGCAGTACTTC. Its translation: CASSRGQEGEQYF. The chain employs TRBV7-2 and TRBJ2-7; 8 nucleotides match TRBD1. With 5 bases clipped from V and 6 bases from J, the junction kept 6 bases outside the gene matches. This CDR3 region has 13 residues. The germline gives CDR1 SGHTA, CDR2 FQGNSA. The full variable domain, rest sourced from reference TRBV7-2 and TRBJ2-7, is GAGVSQSPSNKVTEKGKDVELRCDPISGHTALYWYRQSLGQGLEFLIYFQGNSAPDKSGLPSDRFSAERTGGSVSTLTIQRTQQEDSAVYLCASSRGQEGEQYFGPGTRLTVT.

The chain uses TRBV6-5 and TRBJ2-4; 9 bases map to TRBD1. Trimming at V came to 2 bases and at J to 6 bases, leaving 8 bases not matched to a gene. Germline V lookup: CDR1 MNHEY, CDR2 SVGAGI. This CDR3 has 16 residues. This chain's CDR3 is CASSYQAGQGRNIQYF. DNA of the CDR3: TGTGCCAGCAGTTACCAGGCGGGACAGGGCAGAAACATTCAGTACTTC.